This entry concerns a single T cell receptor beta chain. The antigen is not known. Additional DNA sequences in this sample encode the identical CDR3. These data belong to a study of shared clonotypes between healthy human individuals. The study, taken as a whole, reports: Sequencing depth was a factor that was expected to affect clonotype sharing among donors.

Researchers divided each subset's genomic DNA evenly across several immunoSEQ plates. Repertoires were generated with immunoSEQ multiplex PCR, while TCRdb's copy carries only in-frame clones and drops some. The profile shows approximately 2.4 million clones, approximately 96% of them singletons. V was clipped by 0 bases and J by 2 bases, with 8 bases between them. The CDR3 length is 14 residues. CDR1 and CDR2 from the germline V gene are SGHDT and YYEEEE. The receptor was isolated from a man aged 18 to 29 in good health. Sequencing input: naive CD4+ T cells sorted from blood. Subset given: CD45RA+ positively selected. The rearrangement links TRBV5-6 to TRBJ2-5; perhaps TRBD1 as D (6 bases). CDR3 amino acids: CASSLVGGQETQYF. DNA for the CDR3: TGTGCCAGCAGCTTGGTAGGGGGACAAGAGACCCAGTACTTC. Combining the CDR3 with reference TRBV5-6 and TRBJ2-5 gives the whole variable domain DAGVTQSPTHLIKTRGQQVTLRCSPKSGHDTVSWYQQALGQGPQFIFQYYEEEERQRGNFPDRFSGHQFPNYSSELNVNALLLGDSALYLCASSLVGGQETQYFGPGTRLLVL.